The present T cell receptor beta chain was sequenced within a study of blood T cell repertoires in COVID-19. Study in general: Acute and convalescent COVID-19 specimens originated in the United States, Italy and Spain. PBMCs, B-cell-depleted T cells, or T cells were the source of the cDNA or gDNA that made up the material.

Study processing details: From reference gene primer amplification, estimates of nucleated cell counts were derived. TCRdb keeps only in-frame clones here, not all; method: immunoSEQ multiplex PCR. That table gives V, J and clone size, and the DNA gave D and trimming. The sample has 30,000 to 45,000 clones; 90% are singletons. With V trimmed by 4 bases and J by 5 bases, 5 bases remained unmatched. Germline CDR1 reads MNHGY; CDR2 reads SVAAGI. This CDR3 comprises 15 residues. The chain has TRBV6-9 and TRBJ2-7; 13 bases fit TRBD2. Sequencing was performed on peripheral blood. The clonotype was recovered from a man aged 65 to 79 with acute or convalescent COVID-19. CDR3 in DNA: TGTGCCAGCAGTTTACGACTAGCGGGAGGCCACGAGCAGTACTTC. Translating gives CASSLRLAGGHEQYF.